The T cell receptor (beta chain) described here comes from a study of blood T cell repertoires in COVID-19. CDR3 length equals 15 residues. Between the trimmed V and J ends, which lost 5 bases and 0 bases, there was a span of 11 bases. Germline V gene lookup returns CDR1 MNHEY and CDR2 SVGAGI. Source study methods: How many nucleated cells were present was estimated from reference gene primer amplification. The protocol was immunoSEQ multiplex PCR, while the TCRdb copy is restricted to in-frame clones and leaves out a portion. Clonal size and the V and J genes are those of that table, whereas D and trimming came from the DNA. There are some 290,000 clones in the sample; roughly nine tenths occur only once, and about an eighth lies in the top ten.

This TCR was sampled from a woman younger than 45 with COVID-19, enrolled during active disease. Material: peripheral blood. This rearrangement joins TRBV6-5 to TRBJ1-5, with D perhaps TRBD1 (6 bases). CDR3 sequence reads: CASSRDTNSNQPQHF. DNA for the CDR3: TGTGCCAGCAGTAGGGACACTAATAGCAATCAGCCCCAGCATTTT.